Below, one T cell receptor (beta chain) is given with its context. This record belongs to a study of blood T cell repertoires in COVID-19. Study-level information: The United States, Italy and Spain provided the acute and convalescent COVID-19 samples.

The method was immunoSEQ multiplex PCR; TCRdb's version includes in-frame clones alone and lacks a portion of them. The sample includes about 270,000 clones, more than 70% seen only once; the top ten take roughly 1.2%. CDR1 and CDR2 (germline): LNHDA, SQIVND (reference sequence). CDR3 length: 15 residues. V was clipped by 4 bases and J by 0 bases; unmatched bases: 3. J is TRBJ1-5 and V is TRBV19; 7 positions agree with TRBD1. The receptor was isolated from a middle-aged woman with acute COVID-19. The sample comprised PBMCs or T cells enriched from blood (not recorded which). The CDR3 nucleotides are TGTGCCAGTAGTAAAGGGGGCTATAGCAATCAGCCCCAGCATTTT. Encoded protein: CASSKGGYSNQPQHF.